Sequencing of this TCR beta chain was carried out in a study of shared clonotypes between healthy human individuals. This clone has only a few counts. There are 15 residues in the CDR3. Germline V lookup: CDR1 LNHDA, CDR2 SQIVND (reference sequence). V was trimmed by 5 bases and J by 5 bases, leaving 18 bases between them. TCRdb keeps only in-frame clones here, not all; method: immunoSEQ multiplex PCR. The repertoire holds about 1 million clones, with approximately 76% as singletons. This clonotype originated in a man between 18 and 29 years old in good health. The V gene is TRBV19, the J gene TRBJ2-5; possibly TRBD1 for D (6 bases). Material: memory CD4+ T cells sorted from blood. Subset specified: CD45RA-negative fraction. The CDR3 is CASSPTTGSGETQYF. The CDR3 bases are TGTGCCAGTAGTCCTACCACAGGGTCAGGGGAGACCCAGTACTTC. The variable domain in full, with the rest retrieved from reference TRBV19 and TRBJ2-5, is DGGITQSPKYLFRKEGQNVTLSCEQNLNHDAMYWYRQDPGQGLRLIYYSQIVNDFQKGDIAEGYSVSREKKESFPLTVTSAQKNPTAFYLCASSPTTGSGETQYFGPGTRLLVL.